These 20 T cell receptor beta chains were all obtained from the same sample, sequenced in a study of cytomegalovirus exposure and HLA in healthy donors. PCR was performed using 60 Vbeta and 13 Jbeta primers. Sequencing used immunoSEQ multiplex PCR; TCRdb keeps in-frame clones, though not all of them. The table gives nearly 200,000 clones; the top ten clones make up about 0.74% of it. The sample consisted of PBMCs. The receptors were sampled from a boy younger than 18 in good health and CMV-seronegative.

The V and J genes are TRBV5-6 and TRBJ1-2; D perhaps matches TRBD1 (5 bases). Germline assignment: CDR1 SGHDT and CDR2 YYEEEE. Trimming cost V 7 bases and J 3 bases, with 16 bases left between them. The CDR3 runs 14 residues. The CDR3 bases are TGTGCCAGCTCAAAGGGGATTCTGTACTATGGCTACACCTTC. Translating it yields CASSKGILYYGYTF.

This sequence joins TRBV7-2 and TRBJ2-1, with TRBD2 matching over 7 bases. The V gene end was trimmed by 5 bases and the J gene end by 7 bases; junction bases not matched to a gene: 8. Germline assignment: CDR1 SGHTA and CDR2 FQGNSA. The CDR3 has 14 amino acids. The CDR3 bases are TGTGCCAGCAGCCGGGGACTACCCCCTAATGAGCAGTTCTTC. It specifies CASSRGLPPNEQFF.

This chain links TRBV7-2 with TRBJ2-2, with no clear D. V was cut by 1 base and J by 4 bases, with 10 bases left in between. The germline V gene encodes CDR1 SGHTA and CDR2 FQGNSA. There are 15 residues in the CDR3. CDR3 sequence: CASSLGYASTGELFF. The DNA for the CDR3 is TGTGCCAGCAGCTTAGGTTATGCCAGCACCGGGGAGCTGTTTTTT.

The gene calls are TRBV18 and TRBJ2-2, with 7 bases aligning to TRBD1. Looked up from germline, CDR1 is KGHSH and CDR2 is LQKENI. Losses at the gene ends were 9 bases for V and 1 base for J; bases not matched to a gene: 8. This CDR3 spans 15 amino acids. CDR3 protein: CASLRGTQNTGELFF. The CDR3 DNA reads TGTGCCAGTCTCAGGGGGACACAGAACACCGGGGAGCTGTTTTTT.

The chain links TRBV6-5 to TRBJ2-5, with D perhaps matching TRBD1 (6 bases). The J call is uncertain, as TRBJ2-7 better fits the DNA end. Per germline, CDR1 MNHEY and CDR2 SVGAGI. The CDR3 contains 15 residues. CDR3 in amino acids: CASRATGDTTYEQYF. Written as DNA, the CDR3 is TGTGCCAGCAGGGCCACCGGGGACACAACCTACGAGCAGTACTTC.

The chain has TRBV29-1 and TRBJ1-1; D is perhaps TRBD1 (6 bases). CDR1 is SQVTM, CDR2 ANQGSEA, per germline. V shed 5 bases and J shed 3 bases, with 16 bases lying between them. The CDR3 runs to 14 residues. This CDR3 is CSVQTGSGYTEAFF. CDR3 coding DNA: TGCAGCGTTCAAACAGGGAGTGGGTACACTGAAGCTTTCTTT.

The chain is built from TRBV28 and TRBJ1-1; D perhaps matches TRBD1 (5 bases). V was trimmed by 0 bases and J by 4 bases, leaving 6 bases between them. This CDR3 is built from 13 residues. Germline V gene lookup returns CDR1 MDHEN and CDR2 SYDVKM. The CDR3 DNA is TGTGCCAGCAGTTTATGGGGGGGCACTGAAGCTTTCTTT. As protein: CASSLWGGTEAFF. The full variable domain, its missing parts supplied by reference TRBV28 and TRBJ1-1, is DVKVTQSSRYLVKRTGEKVFLECVQDMDHENMFWYRQDPGLGLRLIYFSYDVKMKEKGDIPEGYSVSREKKERFSLILESASTNQTSMYLCASSLWGGTEAFFGQGTRLTVV.

V gene TRBV2 combines with J gene TRBJ2-7; 12 bases map to TRBD2. The junction had 12 bases not matched to a gene; V was cut back by 9 bases and J by 3 bases. Looked up from germline, CDR1 is SNHLY and CDR2 is FYNNEI. The CDR3 runs to 16 residues. The CDR3 DNA reads TGTGCCAGTGGAGAACAGGGACTAGCGGGCCTCTACGAGCAGTACTTC. Translating it yields CASGEQGLAGLYEQYF.

The chain combines TRBV7-8 with TRBJ1-2, with D possibly TRBD1 on 5 matching bases. Germline CDR1 and CDR2: SGHVS and FQNEAQ. Trimming removed 3 bases from V and 3 bases from J, with 17 bases in between. CDR3 size: 16 residues. The CDR3 coding sequence is TGTGCCAGCAGCTTCGTCCTGGGTCGACAGCACTATGGCTACACCTTC. Protein product: CASSFVLGRQHYGYTF. The full variable domain, its missing parts supplied by reference TRBV7-8 and TRBJ1-2, is GAGVSQSPRYKVAKRGQDVALRCDPISGHVSLFWYQQALGQGPEFLTYFQNEAQLDKSGLPSDRFFAERPEGSVSTLKIQRTQQEDSAVYLCASSFVLGRQHYGYTFGSGTRLTVV.

The chain is built from TRBV6-1 and TRBJ2-7; TRBD1 matches at 8 bases. There are 15 residues in the CDR3. V trimming: 6 bases; J trimming: 1 base; junction bases outside the gene matches: 8. Germline V gene lookup returns CDR1 MNHNS and CDR2 SASEGT. The CDR3 here is CASSRGQGISYEQYF. The DNA for the CDR3 is TGTGCCAGCAGCCGCGGACAGGGTATTTCCTACGAGCAGTACTTC.

The rearrangement uses TRBV4-1 and TRBJ2-7; a possible D gene is TRBD2 (6 bases). The CDR3 length is 17 residues. Trimming cost V 1 base and J 5 bases, with 21 bases left between them. Germline V lookup: CDR1 MGHRA, CDR2 YSYEKL. CDR3 loop: CASSQVLASDIYHEQYF. The CDR3, as DNA: TGCGCCAGCAGCCAAGTTTTAGCTAGCGATATCTACCACGAGCAGTACTTC.

This chain joins TRBV11-2 and TRBJ2-1; 9 bases align to TRBD2. This CDR3 is built from 16 residues. Per the germline V gene, CDR1 is SGHAT and CDR2 is FQNNGV. V lost 0 bases to trimming and J lost 5 bases; unmatched junction nucleotides: 5. The chain's CDR3 is CASSLDRPSGNNEQFF. The CDR3 nucleotides read TGTGCCAGCAGCTTAGATCGGCCTAGCGGGAACAATGAGCAGTTCTTC. The full variable domain, with the rest looked up from reference TRBV11-2 and TRBJ2-1, is EAGVAQSPRYKIIEKRQSVAFWCNPISGHATLYWYQQILGQGPKLLIQFQNNGVVDDSQLPKDRFSAERLKGVDSTLKIQPAKLEDSAVYLCASSLDRPSGNNEQFFGPGTRLTVL.

The chain carries TRBV2 and TRBJ2-1; tentative D call: TRBD2 (6 bases). CDR1 SNHLY and CDR2 FYNNEI come from the germline V gene. This CDR3 has 13 amino acids. The V end was cut by 5 bases, the J end by 8 bases, with 13 bases between. DNA for the CDR3: TGTGCCAGCAGTCCCCTAGGCGGGGATGAGCAGTTCTTC. Residues: CASSPLGGDEQFF.

The chain is built from TRBV5-1 and TRBJ1-3; possible D gene TRBD1, 6 bases. The CDR3 covers 16 residues. V lost 4 bases and J lost 0, with 14 bases in between. Germline V gene lookup returns CDR1 SGHRS and CDR2 YFSETQ. DNA of the CDR3: TGCGCCAGCAGCCCCACGGACAGAACCTCTGGAAACACCATATATTTT. Its protein product is CASSPTDRTSGNTIYF. Full variable domain (missing parts from reference TRBV5-1 and TRBJ1-3): KAGVTQTPRYLIKTRGQQVTLSCSPISGHRSVSWYQQTPGQGLQFLFEYFSETQRNKGNFPGRFSGRQFSNSRSEMNVSTLELGDSALYLCASSPTDRTSGNTIYFGEGSWLTVV.

The chain couples TRBV14 to TRBJ1-2; 7 nucleotides agree with TRBD1. The CDR3 has 16 residues. Germline CDR1 is SGHDN and CDR2 is FVKESK. V gave up 0 bases and J gave up 2 bases; unmatched junction bases: 6. CDR3 region: CASSQDPLDRNYGYTF. The CDR3 DNA sequence: TGTGCCAGCAGCCAAGATCCGTTGGACAGGAACTATGGCTACACCTTC.

The chain links TRBV30 to TRBJ1-2; D is uncertain. This CDR3 region has 12 residues. Germline lookup yields CDR1 GTSNPN and CDR2 SVGIG (reference sequence). Trimming shortened V by 2 bases and J by 8 bases, and 12 bases separated the two germline ends. The CDR3 DNA reads as TGTGCCTGGAGTTCTTCTGCGGAGGGCTACACCTTC. Its translation is CAWSSSAEGYTF.

The chain employs TRBV4-1 and TRBJ1-5; tentatively, D is TRBD1 (6 bases). V dropped 5 bases and J dropped 2 bases, with 10 bases sitting between them. The CDR3 runs to 14 residues. Germline V CDR1 and CDR2: MGHRA, YSYEKL. The CDR3 loop reads CASSGWTGNQPQHF. DNA for the CDR3: TGCGCCAGCAGCGGCTGGACAGGCAATCAGCCCCAGCATTTT.

This chain joins TRBV7-6 and TRBJ2-7, with 9 nucleotides matching TRBD1. V shed 7 bases, J shed 5 bases, and the junction held 9 bases outside the gene matches. The CDR3 extends over 14 amino acids. Germline V gene lookup returns CDR1 SGHVS and CDR2 FNYEAQ. The CDR3, as DNA: TGTGCCAGCACCGCCGGGACAGGGTTTCACGAGCAGTACTTC. This codes for CASTAGTGFHEQYF.

The chain joins TRBV29-1 to TRBJ2-7, with a tentative D call TRBD1 (6 bases). Per germline, CDR1 SQVTM and CDR2 ANQGSEA. The CDR3 runs 12 residues. The germline V and J ends were trimmed by 6 bases and 6 bases, with 15 bases remaining between them. In DNA form, the CDR3 reads TGCAGCGTCCGGGACACCTTGCTCGAGCAGTACTTC. Translation gives CSVRDTLLEQYF.

The V call is TRBV30, the J call TRBJ1-1; TRBD1 matches at 7 bases. J lost 1 base, V lost 1 base, and 3 bases had no gene match. Germline loops: CDR1 GTSNPN, CDR2 SVGIG (reference sequence). The CDR3 runs 14 residues. The chain's CDR3 is CAWSEGQKNTEAFF. The CDR3 DNA sequence: TGTGCCTGGAGTGAGGGACAGAAGAACACTGAAGCTTTCTTT.